Below are 29 T cell receptor beta chains sequenced from a single sample in a study of T cell responses to AZD1222 COVID-19 vaccine. Assay used: immunoSEQ multiplex PCR; TCRdb lists only in-frame clones, some missing. The sample yields about 85,000 clones, 86% seen once. The sequencing here drew on peripheral blood, taken on day 0 of AZD1222 vaccination. The source is an adult in good health.

The CDR3 nucleotides read TGTGCCAGCAGCGTAGCTGGGGACAGAGATGGCTACACCTTC. Translated, it gives CASSVAGDRDGYTF. The chain combines TRBV9 with TRBJ1-2, with TRBD1 matching 7 bases. The germline gives CDR1 SGDLS, CDR2 YYNGEE. The CDR3 runs 14 residues. Trimming removed 0 bases from V and 6 bases from J; junction bases left unmatched: 5.

The DNA for the CDR3 is TGTGCCAGCAGCTTAGTGGGGGCACCACCCTACGAGCAGTACTTC. It translates to CASSLVGAPPYEQYF. The chain links TRBV11-2 to TRBJ2-7; D possibly corresponds to TRBD1 (6 bases). This CDR3 is built from 15 residues. In germline, CDR1 is SGHAT, CDR2 FQNNGV. Trimming stripped 1 base from V and 2 bases from J, with 12 bases between. The variable domain in full, completed from reference TRBV11-2 and TRBJ2-7, reads EAGVAQSPRYKIIEKRQSVAFWCNPISGHATLYWYQQILGQGPKLLIQFQNNGVVDDSQLPKDRFSAERLKGVDSTLKIQPAKLEDSAVYLCASSLVGAPPYEQYFGPGTRLTVT.

This chain links TRBV6-5 with TRBJ2-2; D call uncertain. Germline V lookup: CDR1 MNHEY, CDR2 SVGAGI. CDR3 length equals 13 residues. The V end was cut by 6 bases, the J end by 7 bases, with 12 bases between. CDR3 sequence (DNA): TGTGCCAGCAGCCCAGGTGCGGACGGGGAGCTGTTTTTT. It encodes CASSPGADGELFF.

V and J are TRBV18 and TRBJ1-1; D may be TRBD1 (6 bases). This CDR3 is built from 17 residues. V was cut by 2 bases and J by 5 bases, with 21 bases left in between. CDR1 KGHSH and CDR2 LQKENI come from the germline V gene. The CDR3 nucleotides are TGTGCCAGCTCACCAGGCCAAAGACAGGTCTCGGGGACTGAAGCTTTCTTT. Protein sequence: CASSPGQRQVSGTEAFF.

The V and J genes are TRBV7-9 and TRBJ1-5; no reliable D call. This CDR3 contains 14 residues. CDR1 and CDR2 from the germline V gene are SEHNR and FQNEAQ (reference sequence). V lost 1 base to trimming and J lost 4 bases, with 8 bases between them. The CDR3 sequence is CASSLGHLNQPQHF. The CDR3 DNA is TGTGCCAGCAGCTTAGGACACCTTAATCAGCCCCAGCATTTT.

This clone was detected only a few times. The CDR3 DNA is TGTGCCAGCAGTTACTCCCAAGAGTCACCCCTCCACTTT. This translates into CASSYSQESPLHF. The V call is TRBV6-5, the J call TRBJ1-6; D remains ambiguous. V shed 0 bases and J shed 10 bases, with 7 bases lying between them. Germline lookup yields CDR1 MNHEY and CDR2 SVGAGI. The CDR3 totals 13 residues.

This chain connects TRBV9 to TRBJ2-2; 7 bases are shared with TRBD1. Trimming cost V 3 bases and J 7 bases; bases outside gene matches: 9. Germline assignment: CDR1 SGDLS and CDR2 YYNGEE. CDR3 length: 15 amino acids. The chain's CDR3 is CASSARQGLYGELFF. The CDR3 DNA follows: TGTGCCAGCAGCGCTCGACAGGGTTTGTACGGGGAGCTGTTTTTT.

This chain uses TRBV19 with TRBJ2-2; D unclear. Germline loops: CDR1 LNHDA, CDR2 SQIVND (reference sequence). This CDR3 spans 13 amino acids. V was shortened by 1 base and J by 7 bases, with 7 bases between the two germline ends. For the CDR3, the DNA is TGTGCCAGTAGTATAGCTGTGGTCGGGGAGCTGTTTTTT. Encoded protein: CASSIAVVGELFF.

The rearrangement links TRBV19 to TRBJ1-1, with D unresolved. This CDR3 spans 14 amino acids. V gave up 0 bases and J gave up 0 bases, with 5 bases separating them. Germline V gene lookup returns CDR1 LNHDA and CDR2 SQIVND (reference sequence). Written as DNA, the CDR3 is TGTGCCAGTAGTATAGATCTAGTGAACACTGAAGCTTTCTTT. This codes for CASSIDLVNTEAFF.

In the case of this clone: Distinct nucleotide sequences in the sample also encode this CDR3. The V gene is TRBV28, the J gene TRBJ1-1; possibly TRBD1 for D (6 bases). V lost 1 base and J 11 bases, leaving 17 bases between the germline ends. The length of the CDR3 is 14 residues. Looked up from germline, CDR1 is MDHEN and CDR2 is SYDVKM. The CDR3 nucleotides read TGTGCCAGCAGTTTATCGGGGGCCCCTTTAGGGGCTTTCTTT. It encodes CASSLSGAPLGAFF.

CDR3 sequence reads: CASNIRSGLFQPQHF. The CDR3 bases are TGTGCCAGTAACATCAGGTCGGGGTTATTTCAGCCCCAGCATTTT. The chain is built from TRBV19 and TRBJ1-5; D not certain. Trimming took off 7 bases at V and 6 bases at J, with 19 bases between the two ends. The CDR3 has 15 residues. Germline assignment: CDR1 LNHDA and CDR2 SQIVND (reference sequence).

The chain employs TRBV15 and TRBJ2-3; TRBD1 matches at 11 bases. The V segment lost 3 bases and the J segment 0 bases; nucleotides outside the gene matches: 2. CDR3 size: 16 residues. Germline V gene lookup returns CDR1 LNHNV and CDR2 YYDKDF (reference sequence). The CDR3 loop is CATSRGQGGSTDTQYF. The CDR3 DNA sequence: TGTGCCACCAGCAGGGGACAGGGGGGAAGCACAGATACGCAGTATTTT.

This chain links TRBV5-8 with TRBJ1-4, with D tentatively TRBD1 (5 bases). Germline assignment: CDR1 SGHTS and CDR2 YDEGEE. The CDR3 sequence is 17 residues long. Trimming removed 4 bases at V and 3 bases at J, with 19 bases between. Written as DNA, the CDR3 is TGTGCCAGCAGCCCCTGGGACTCCAGCGGGGCTAATGAAAAACTGTTTTTT. Translation gives CASSPWDSSGANEKLFF. Full variable domain (rest looked up from reference TRBV5-8 and TRBJ1-4): EAGVTQSPTHLIKTRGQQATLRCSPISGHTSVYWYQQALGLGLQFLLWYDEGEERNRGNFPPRFSGRQFPNYSSELNVNALELEDSALYLCASSPWDSSGANEKLFFGSGTQLSVL.

The gene calls are TRBV19 and TRBJ2-4, with 10 bases identical to TRBD2. CDR1 is LNHDA, CDR2 SQIVND, per germline (reference sequence). The CDR3 runs to 14 residues. V was clipped by 9 bases and J by 1 base; unmatched bases: 3. Here the CDR3 reads CASHSGRAKNIQYF. The DNA of the CDR3 is TGTGCCAGCCATAGCGGGAGGGCCAAAAACATTCAGTACTTC.

The gene calls are TRBV15 and TRBJ2-5, with 7 nucleotides matching TRBD1. Trimming cost V 0 bases and J 4 bases; bases outside gene matches: 5. Per germline, CDR1 LNHNV and CDR2 YYDKDF (reference sequence). The CDR3 is 15 amino acids. The CDR3 loop reads CATSRDRDRGETQYF. The DNA of the CDR3 is TGTGCCACCAGCAGAGATCGGGACAGAGGAGAGACCCAGTACTTC.

V usage is TRBV7-9 and J usage is TRBJ2-7, with 9 bases lining up with TRBD1. Looked up from germline, CDR1 is SEHNR and CDR2 is FQNEAQ (reference sequence). The CDR3 totals 19 residues. The junction had 18 bases not matched to a gene; V was cut back by 6 bases and J by 0 bases. In DNA form, the CDR3 reads TGTGCCAGCAGTTCACTAGGGACAGGGTATTCTTTTAACTCCTACGAGCAGTACTTC. Amino acid sequence: CASSSLGTGYSFNSYEQYF.

The V and J genes are TRBV5-6 and TRBJ2-2, with unresolved D. V was clipped by 4 bases and J by 3 bases, with 13 bases between them. CDR1 is SGHDT and CDR2 is YYEEEE in the germline V gene. The CDR3 spans 15 residues. The CDR3 region has the DNA TGTGCCAGCAGCCCGGACCGGCTTGACACCGGGGAGCTGTTTTTT. This sequence encodes CASSPDRLDTGELFF.

The chain joins TRBV7-6 to TRBJ1-1; D unclear. The germline V and J ends were trimmed by 2 bases and 0 bases, with 13 bases remaining between them. Germline lookup yields CDR1 SGHVS and CDR2 FNYEAQ. This CDR3 has 16 amino acids. CDR3 nucleotide sequence: TGTGCCAGCAGCTTATTCCCCCAAAGCCTGAACACTGAAGCTTTCTTT. It is translated as CASSLFPQSLNTEAFF.

The chain carries TRBV24-1 and TRBJ1-5; D gene uncertain. The length of the CDR3 is 14 residues. Trimming left V 3 bases short and J 7 bases short, with 12 bases between. Germline lookup yields CDR1 KGHDR and CDR2 SFDVKD. As DNA, the CDR3 is TGTGCCACCAGTGATAAATTGGGGAAACAGCCCCAGCATTTT. Translation: CATSDKLGKQPQHF.

DNA of the CDR3: TGTGCCTGGAGTATAGCGGGAGCAGAGACCCAGTACTTC. Protein: CAWSIAGAETQYF. J is TRBJ2-5 and V is TRBV30; 9 nucleotides match TRBD2. The junction had 2 bases not matched to a gene; V was cut back by 2 bases and J by 4 bases. CDR1 is GTSNPN, CDR2 SVGIG, per germline (reference sequence). The length of the CDR3 is 13 residues.

The rearrangement joins TRBV23-1 to TRBJ1-2, with D possibly TRBD1 on 5 matching bases. TRBV23-1 falls under the ORF class, with uncertain function. The CDR3 runs 14 residues. V lost 1 base, J lost 3 bases, and 9 bases lay in between. DNA of the CDR3: TGCGCCAGCAGTCAATTGAGCAGGGACTATGGCTACACCTTC. It encodes CASSQLSRDYGYTF.

The rearrangement uses TRBV7-3 and TRBJ2-2, with 8 bases identical to TRBD2. CDR1 SGHTA and CDR2 FQGTGA come from the germline V gene. Germline trimming cut 1 base from V and 1 base from J; bases unmatched to any gene: 8. This CDR3 has 18 amino acids. CDR3 DNA: TGTGCCAGCAGCTTAAGGGGGCTAGCGGGCCAGAACACCGGGGAGCTGTTTTTT. Residues: CASSLRGLAGQNTGELFF.

The genes are TRBV11-3 and TRBJ2-1; 10 nucleotides align to TRBD2. CDR3 length: 15 amino acids. V lost 1 base to trimming and J lost 5 bases; unmatched junction nucleotides: 2. Germline values: CDR1 SGHNT, CDR2 YENEEA. The CDR3 DNA reads TGTGCCAGCAGCTTAGCAAGCGGGAGGGACAATGAGCAGTTCTTC. It specifies CASSLASGRDNEQFF. The variable domain in full, with the rest retrieved from reference TRBV11-3 and TRBJ2-1, is EAGVVQSPRYKIIEKKQPVAFWCNPISGHNTLYWYLQNLGQGPELLIRYENEEAVDDSQLPKDRFSAERLKGVDSTLKIQPAELGDSAVYLCASSLASGRDNEQFFGPGTRLTVL.

The table lists this clone with a count of one. The chain is built from TRBV28 and TRBJ1-4; possible D gene TRBD1, 5 bases. V was trimmed by 6 bases and J by 8 bases, leaving 19 bases between them. This CDR3 has 15 amino acids. CDR1 is MDHEN, CDR2 SYDVKM, per germline. The CDR3 DNA reads as TGTGCCAGCAGACCTTGGGGGAGTAAAGGGGAAAAACTGTTTTTT. Translation: CASRPWGSKGEKLFF.

V is TRBV2 and J is TRBJ2-7; 7 bases fit TRBD1. Germline CDR1 SNHLY, CDR2 FYNNEI. Trimming at V came to 6 bases and at J to 2 bases, leaving 7 bases not matched to a gene. There are 14 residues in the CDR3. CDR3 amino acids: CASRTGTATYEQYF. CDR3 bases: TGTGCCAGCAGGACCGGGACAGCCACCTACGAGCAGTACTTC.

This chain uses TRBV7-4 with TRBJ1-5; D gene uncertain. The length of the CDR3 is 14 residues. CDR1 is SGHVT and CDR2 is SQSDAQ in the germline V gene. V was clipped by 5 bases and J by 7 bases, with 15 bases between them. In DNA, the CDR3 is TGTGCCAGCAGCACACCACCCAGAGAGCAGCCCCAGCATTTT. Residues: CASSTPPREQPQHF.

J is TRBJ2-2 and V is TRBV5-1; 8 bases map to TRBD2. V shed 1 base and J 3 bases; nucleotides not matched to a gene: 2. Per the germline V gene, CDR1 is SGHRS and CDR2 is YFSETQ. The CDR3 is 15 amino acids. The CDR3: CASSLSGSDTGELFF. The CDR3 DNA is TGCGCCAGCAGCTTGAGCGGGAGCGACACCGGGGAGCTGTTTTTT.

In this sample, this clone turned up once. The V gene is TRBV5-1, the J gene TRBJ2-7; TRBD2 matches 10 bases. Germline V gene lookup returns CDR1 SGHRS and CDR2 YFSETQ. The V gene end was trimmed by 0 bases and the J gene end by 4 bases; junction bases not matched to a gene: 13. The CDR3 is 18 residues long. The CDR3 DNA sequence: TGCGCCAGCAGCTTGGAGGGGGCTAGCGGGAGCTTCGGATACGAGCAGTACTTC. This encodes CASSLEGASGSFGYEQYF.

The J gene is TRBJ2-3, the V gene TRBV28; TRBD2 matches 7 bases. The germline V gene has CDR1 MDHEN and CDR2 SYDVKM. This CDR3 has 16 residues. Trimming took 3 bases from V and 1 from J; bases not matched to a gene: 7. CDR3 coding DNA: TGTGCCAGCAGTTTGCCGGGGGGAACGGGCACAGATACGCAGTATTTT. Its translation: CASSLPGGTGTDTQYF. The full variable domain, with the rest looked up from reference TRBV28 and TRBJ2-3, is DVKVTQSSRYLVKRTGEKVFLECVQDMDHENMFWYRQDPGLGLRLIYFSYDVKMKEKGDIPEGYSVSREKKERFSLILESASTNQTSMYLCASSLPGGTGTDTQYFGPGTRLTVL.